This TCR beta chain emerged from a study of blood T cell repertoires in COVID-19. Germline values: CDR1 MNHEY, CDR2 SMNVEV (reference sequence). The V gene lost 2 bases and the J gene lost 1 base, with 10 bases spanning the gap. This CDR3 is 15 amino acids long. Authors' processing steps: Estimates of nucleated cell counts were drawn from the amplification of reference gene primers. Measured with immunoSEQ multiplex PCR; TCRdb has only the in-frame clones, and not every one. V and J calls and clone size are as listed in that table; D and trimming were resolved from the DNA. This sample carries roughly 100,000 clones, around 86% of them seen once, and the ten largest clones take more than 14%.

The V call is TRBV27, the J call TRBJ2-3; possible D gene TRBD2, 6 bases. This receptor was identified in a man aged 45-65 years with acute or convalescent COVID-19. Sequencing was carried out using peripheral blood. The CDR3 DNA reads TGTGCCAGCAGTTTAGGAGGGTACCGCACAGATACGCAGTATTTT. As protein: CASSLGGYRTDTQYF.